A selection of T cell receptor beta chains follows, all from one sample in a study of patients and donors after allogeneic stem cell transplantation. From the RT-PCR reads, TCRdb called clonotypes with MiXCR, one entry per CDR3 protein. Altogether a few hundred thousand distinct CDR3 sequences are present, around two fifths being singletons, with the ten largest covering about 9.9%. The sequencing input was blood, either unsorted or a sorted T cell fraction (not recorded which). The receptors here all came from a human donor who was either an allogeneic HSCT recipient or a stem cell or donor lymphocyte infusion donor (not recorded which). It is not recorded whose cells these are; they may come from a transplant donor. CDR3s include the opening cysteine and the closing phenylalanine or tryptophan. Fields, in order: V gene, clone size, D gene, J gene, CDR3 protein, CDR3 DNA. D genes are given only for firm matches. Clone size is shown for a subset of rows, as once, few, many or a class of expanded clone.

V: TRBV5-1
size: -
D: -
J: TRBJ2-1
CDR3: CASSVLVSYNEQFF
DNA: TGCGCCAGCAGCGTACTAGTTTCCTACAATGAGCAGTTCTTC

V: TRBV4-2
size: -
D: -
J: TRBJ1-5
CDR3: CASSQDIRQGGQPQHF
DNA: TGTGCCAGCAGCCAAGATATTAGGCAGGGCGGGCAGCCCCAGCATTTT

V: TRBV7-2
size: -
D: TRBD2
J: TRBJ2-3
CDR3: CASSLGGGDADTQYF
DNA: TGTGCCAGCAGCTTAGGCGGGGGGGATGCAGATACGCAGTATTTT

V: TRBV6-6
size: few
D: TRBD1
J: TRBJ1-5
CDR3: CASRNTGDQPQHF
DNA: TGTGCCAGCAGGAACACAGGGGATCAGCCCCAGCATTTT

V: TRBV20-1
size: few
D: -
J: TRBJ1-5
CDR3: CSARGAIYQPQHF
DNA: TGCAGTGCTAGGGGGGCGATCTATCAGCCCCAGCATTTT

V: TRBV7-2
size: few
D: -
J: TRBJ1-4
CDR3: CASSLAHRDEKLFF
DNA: TGTGCCAGCAGCTTAGCACACAGGGATGAAAAACTGTTTTTT

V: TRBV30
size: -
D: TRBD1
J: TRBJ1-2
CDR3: CAWSVFQGDYGYTF
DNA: TGTGCCTGGAGTGTATTCCAGGGGGACTATGGCTACACCTTC

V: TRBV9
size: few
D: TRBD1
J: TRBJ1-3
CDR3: CASSKTGGAARNTIYF
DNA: TGTGCCAGCAGCAAAACAGGGGGCGCGGCGAGAAACACCATATATTTT

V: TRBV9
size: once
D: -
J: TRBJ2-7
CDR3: CASARTGTSYEQYF
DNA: TGTGCCAGCGCTCGAACAGGGACCTCCTACGAGCAGTACTTC

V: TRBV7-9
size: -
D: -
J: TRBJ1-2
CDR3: CASSSTVNYGYTF
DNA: TGTGCCAGCAGCTCTACAGTGAACTATGGCTACACCTTC

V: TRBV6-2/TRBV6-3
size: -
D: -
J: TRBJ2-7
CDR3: CASFGDLFDEQYF
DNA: TGTGCCAGCTTTGGGGATCTCTTCGACGAGCAGTACTTC

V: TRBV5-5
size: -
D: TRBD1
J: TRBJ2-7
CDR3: CASSLGTGYYEQYF
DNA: TGTGCCAGCAGCTTGGGGACAGGGTATTACGAGCAGTACTTC

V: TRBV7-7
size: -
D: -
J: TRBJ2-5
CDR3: CASSSLGLTDQETQYF
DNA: TGTGCCAGCAGCTCCCTGGGACTCACCGACCAAGAGACCCAGTACTTC

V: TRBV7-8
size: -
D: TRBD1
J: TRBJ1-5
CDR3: CASSLDTGADYSNQPQHF
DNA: TGTGCCAGCAGCTTAGATACAGGGGCCGACTATAGCAATCAGCCCCAGCATTTT

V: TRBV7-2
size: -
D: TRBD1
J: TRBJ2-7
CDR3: CASSAAGTGYEQYF
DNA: TGTGCCAGCAGCGCGGCCGGGACAGGATACGAGCAGTACTTC

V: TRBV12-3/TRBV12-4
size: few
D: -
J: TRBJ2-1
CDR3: CASSFGGISYNEQFF
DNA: TGTGCCAGCAGTTTTGGTGGGATCTCCTACAATGAGCAGTTCTTC

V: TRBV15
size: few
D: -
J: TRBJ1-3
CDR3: CATSRHQGDTIYF
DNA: TGTGCCACCAGCAGACATCAAGGGGACACCATATATTTT